The TCR beta chain described here comes from a study of glioma-infiltrating T cells after dendritic cell vaccination. Up to 2 ug genomic DNA was used for TCRB CDR3 amplification. The assay was immunoSEQ multiplex PCR, and TCRdb's table has in-frame clones only and misses some. The sample consists of roughly 90,000 clones, approximately 84% of them appearing once. Germline V gives CDR1 LGHNA, CDR2 YSLEER. Trimming shortened V by 2 bases and J by 0 bases, and 13 bases separated the two germline ends. The CDR3 runs 16 residues. The TCR sequence derives from a human donor with glioblastoma. The sample was blood, taken before dendritic cell vaccination. The chain is built from TRBV4-3 and TRBJ1-1; D is undetermined. CDR3 sequence: CASSQTYLDMNTEAFF. For the CDR3, the DNA is TGCGCCAGCAGCCAAACCTACCTCGATATGAACACTGAAGCTTTCTTT.